The 2 T cell receptor beta chains below come from one sample, sequenced in a study of T cells in Graves' hyperthyroidism and ophthalmopathy. Template material for amplifying TCR beta CDR3 regions consisted of RNA transcripts. In the first-round RT-PCR of the TCR CDR3, the HTBI primer set was used. TCRdb processed the multiplex PCR reads anew with MiXCR; each CDR3 protein has one entry. The sample lists approximately 690,000 distinct CDR3 sequences, roughly 15% seen once, with roughly an eighth in the top ten. The sequenced material came from blood. The origin of the receptors is a woman in her 50s with Graves' ophthalmopathy.

The sample holds many counts of this clonotype. This sequence joins TRBV30 and TRBJ1-5, with D perhaps TRBD1 (5 bases). The germline gives CDR1 GTSNPN, CDR2 SVGIG (reference sequence). With 3 bases removed from V and 0 bases from J, the gap between germline ends came to 12 bases. This CDR3 has 15 residues. The CDR3 protein is CAWRSIGASNQPQHF. The CDR3 DNA sequence: TGTGCCTGGAGATCCATCGGGGCTAGCAATCAGCCCCAGCATTTT. The variable domain in full, with the rest retrieved from reference TRBV30 and TRBJ1-5, is SQTIHQWPATLVQPVGSPLSLECTVEGTSNPNLYWYRQAAGRGLQLLFYSVGIGQISSEVPQNLSASRPQDRQFILSSKKLLLSDSGFYLCAWRSIGASNQPQHFGDGTRLSIL.

This clonotype was recorded at least ten times. The V call is TRBV11-1, the J call TRBJ2-1; TRBD2 is a possible D gene (6 bases). Germline CDR1 reads SGHAT; CDR2 reads FQDESV (reference sequence). CDR3 length equals 15 residues. Trimming shortened V by 2 bases and J by 5 bases, and 13 bases separated the two germline ends. CDR3 protein: CASSLLGRVDNEQFF. The CDR3 nucleotides read TGTGCCAGCAGCTTACTCGGGAGAGTGGACAATGAGCAGTTCTTC.